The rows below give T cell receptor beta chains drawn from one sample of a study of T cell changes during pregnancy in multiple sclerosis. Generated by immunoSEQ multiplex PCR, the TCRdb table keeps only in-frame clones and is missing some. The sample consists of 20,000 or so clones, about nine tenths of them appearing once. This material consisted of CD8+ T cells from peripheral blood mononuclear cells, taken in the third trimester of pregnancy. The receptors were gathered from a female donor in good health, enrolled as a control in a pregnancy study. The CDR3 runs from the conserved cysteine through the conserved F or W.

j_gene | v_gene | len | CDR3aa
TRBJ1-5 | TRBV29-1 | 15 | CSPPDRGKKVQPQHF
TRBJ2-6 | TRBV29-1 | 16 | CSVETRTGFGANVLTF
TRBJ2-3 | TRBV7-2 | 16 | CASSLELAGGTDTQYF
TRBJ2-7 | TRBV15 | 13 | CATSRGESYEQYF
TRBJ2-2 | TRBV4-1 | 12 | CASSQDSRELFF
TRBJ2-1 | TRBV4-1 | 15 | CASRQSGGAYNEQFF
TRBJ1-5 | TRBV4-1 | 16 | CASSQDAGQGVQPQHF
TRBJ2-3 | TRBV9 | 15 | CASSLPGDWEDTQYF
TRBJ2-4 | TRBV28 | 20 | CASSILRGGTIDYVKNIQYF
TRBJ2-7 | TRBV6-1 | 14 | CASSEWTGTYEQYF
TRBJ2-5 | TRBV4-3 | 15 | CASSPRGGIQETQYF
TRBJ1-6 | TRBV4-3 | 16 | CASSQERQAFNSPLHF
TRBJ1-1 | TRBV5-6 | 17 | CASSRWRDTGVNTEAFF
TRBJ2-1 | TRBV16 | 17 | CASSQSMASGDNNEQFF
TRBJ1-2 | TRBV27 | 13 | CASSLSENYGYTF
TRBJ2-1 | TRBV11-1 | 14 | CASSAGGFSNEQFF
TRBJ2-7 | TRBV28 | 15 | CASSTKGQGTYEQYF
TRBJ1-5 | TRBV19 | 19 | CASSARDRGLFTNNQPQHF
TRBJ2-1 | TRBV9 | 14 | CASKRGGGDNEQFF
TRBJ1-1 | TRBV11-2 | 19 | CASSLYPLGDRQSNTEAFF
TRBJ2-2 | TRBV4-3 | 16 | CASSSRTGTGAGELFF
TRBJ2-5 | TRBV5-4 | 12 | CASSGGQETQYF
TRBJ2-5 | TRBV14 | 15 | CASSYGTGGMETQYF
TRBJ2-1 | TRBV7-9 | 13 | CASSLSGVNEQFF
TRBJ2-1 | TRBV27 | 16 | CASSPQGGSSYNEQFF
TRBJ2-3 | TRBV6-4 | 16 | CASSDSRSGDTDTQYF
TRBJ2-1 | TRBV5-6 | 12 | CASSFKGNEQFF
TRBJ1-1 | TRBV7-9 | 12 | CASSQANTEAFF
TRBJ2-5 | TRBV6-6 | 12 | CASSYGRETQYF
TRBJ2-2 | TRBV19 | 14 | CASSPYHGTGELFF
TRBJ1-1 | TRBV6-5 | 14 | CASRDLQGSTEAFF
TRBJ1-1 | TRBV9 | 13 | CASSPGDRDVAFF
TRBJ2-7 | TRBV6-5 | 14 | CASSYAGGRTEQYF
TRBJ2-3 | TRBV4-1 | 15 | CASSRTSGGADTQYF
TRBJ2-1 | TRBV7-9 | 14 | CAIVATAHFNEQFF
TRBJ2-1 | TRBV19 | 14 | CASSIGAQSHEQFF